Listed here is a single T cell receptor (beta chain). Enrolled during active infection, Seattle patients were then followed longitudinally. Per the authors' pipeline: Amplifying reference gene primers gave estimates of nucleated cell counts. Sequencing used immunoSEQ multiplex PCR; TCRdb keeps in-frame clones, though not all of them. D and trimming come from the DNA, and the V and J calls and clone size come from that table. The sample has over 200,000 clones, approximately 90% seen once. These data are taken from a study of blood T cell repertoires in COVID-19. Turning to the study itself: There were acute and convalescent COVID-19 samples, and they came from the United States, Italy and Spain. Nucleic acid was either cDNA or gDNA, and it came from T cells, B-cell-depleted T cells, or PBMCs.

Between the trimmed V and J ends, which lost 3 bases and 3 bases, there was a span of 14 bases. CDR1 LGHNA and CDR2 YNFKEQ come from the germline V gene. This CDR3 spans 15 amino acids. Sequencing was performed on peripheral blood. This sequence was found in a man younger than 40 with COVID-19, enrolled during active disease. The chain combines TRBV4-2 with TRBJ1-1, with a weak D call TRBD1 (5 bases). CDR3 loop: CASSQAGTVDTEAFF. The CDR3 coding sequence is TGTGCCAGCAGCCAGGCCGGGACTGTGGACACTGAAGCTTTCTTT.